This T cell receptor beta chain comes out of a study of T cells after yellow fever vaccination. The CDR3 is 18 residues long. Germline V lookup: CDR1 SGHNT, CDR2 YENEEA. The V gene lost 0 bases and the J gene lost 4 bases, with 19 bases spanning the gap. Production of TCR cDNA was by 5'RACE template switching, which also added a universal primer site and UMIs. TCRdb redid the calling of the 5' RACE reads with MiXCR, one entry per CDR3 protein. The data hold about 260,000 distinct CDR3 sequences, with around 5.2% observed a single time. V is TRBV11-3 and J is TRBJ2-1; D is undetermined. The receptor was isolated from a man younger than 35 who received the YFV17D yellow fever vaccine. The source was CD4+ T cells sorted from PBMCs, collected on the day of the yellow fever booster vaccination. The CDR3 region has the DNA TGTGCCAGCAGCTTAGATTCTAGACCCGACGGGCGGTACAATGAGCAGTTCTTC. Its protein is CASSLDSRPDGRYNEQFF.